The entry below describes one T cell receptor beta chain. TCRdb keeps only in-frame clones here, not all; method: immunoSEQ multiplex PCR. The table shows 60,000 to 90,000 clones, with around 97% occurring only once. Looked up from germline, CDR1 is SGHTA and CDR2 is FQGNSA. This CDR3 is 13 amino acids long. V was clipped by 2 bases and J by 6 bases; unmatched bases: 1. This record comes from a study of technical replicates of blood from several donors. The genes are TRBV7-2 and TRBJ1-5; 7 nucleotides align to TRBD1. The sequence derives from a human donor in good health. The sample taken for sequencing was T cells isolated from PBMCs. The CDR3 sequence: CASSLNRGQPQHF. For the CDR3, the DNA is TGTGCCAGCAGCTTAAACAGGGGTCAGCCCCAGCATTTT.